These T cell receptor beta chains were read from a single sample in a study of blood T cell repertoires in COVID-19. The method was immunoSEQ multiplex PCR; TCRdb's version includes in-frame clones alone and lacks a portion of them. In the table there are 130,000 to 150,000 clones, approximately 83% of which are singletons. Specimen: peripheral blood. The receptor set was obtained from a woman aged 60 to 75 with COVID-19, enrolled during active disease. Each CDR3 is given with its conserved first and last residue. D genes are given only for firm matches. Expanded clones get a size class; other rows say once, few or many, or leave the size out.

j_call,d_call,v_call,clone_size,cdr3_nt,cdr3_aa
TRBJ1-2,-,TRBV7-8,-,TGTGCCAGCACCATCCGGGGGGGCTTAGATGGCTACACCTTC,CASTIRGGLDGYTF
TRBJ2-1,-,TRBV11-1,once,TGTGCCAGTCAGGGGTGGCAAAATGAGCAGTTCTTC,CASQGWQNEQFF
TRBJ2-2,TRBD2,TRBV27,once,TGTGCCAGCAGTTTATTCCTTGGACTAGCGGCGAACACCGGGGAGCTGTTTTTT,CASSLFLGLAANTGELFF
TRBJ2-1,TRBD2,TRBV5-1,-,TGCGCCAGCAGCTTGAACCTAGCGGTGTCCTACAATGAGCAGTTCTTC,CASSLNLAVSYNEQFF
TRBJ2-5,TRBD2,TRBV7-8,-,TGTGCCAGCAGCGTAGCGGGGGGGACCCTCCGGGAGACCCAGTACTTC,CASSVAGGTLRETQYF
TRBJ1-1,-,TRBV19,once,TGTGCCAGTAGTAAATTCCGGGACTTGAACACTGAAGCTTTCTTT,CASSKFRDLNTEAFF
TRBJ1-4,-,TRBV18,-,TGTGCCAGCTCACCACAGGGGACAACTAATGAAAAACTGTTTTTT,CASSPQGTTNEKLFF
TRBJ1-4,TRBD1,TRBV18,-,TGTGCCAGCTCACGGGGACAGGGACTGGAACTGTTTTTT,CASSRGQGLELFF
TRBJ1-5,TRBD1,TRBV18,-,TGTGCCAGCTCACCTACAGGGGTTTCCGATCAGCCCCAGCATTTT,CASSPTGVSDQPQHF
TRBJ2-7,-,TRBV28,-,TGTGCCAGCAGTTTAATGGAGGGCTACGAGCAGTACTTC,CASSLMEGYEQYF
TRBJ1-6,TRBD1,TRBV5-4,-,TGTGCCAGCAGCTTGGAGGACAGGGGTACCTCACCCCTCCACTTT,CASSLEDRGTSPLHF
TRBJ1-2,TRBD1,TRBV4-2,-,TGTGCCAGCAGCCAAGATGAGACAGGGGCGAACTATGGCTACACCTTC,CASSQDETGANYGYTF
TRBJ1-1,-,TRBV11-2,-,TGTGGTGAGGGCGCCGGGCCTGAAGCTTTCTTT,CGEGAGPEAFF
TRBJ1-2,-,TRBV18,-,TGTGCCAGCTCACCGGCAGGCGACGATGGCTACACCTTC,CASSPAGDDGYTF
TRBJ1-2,-,TRBV10-3,-,TGTGCCATCAGTGAGGATTTACGGGGCTACACCTTC,CAISEDLRGYTF
TRBJ2-2,-,TRBV9,-,TGTGCCAGCAGCGAGACGGGCGGGCTTACCGGGGAGCTGTTTTTT,CASSETGGLTGELFF
TRBJ1-3,-,TRBV4-1,-,TGCGCCAGCAGCCAAGAACAGGAAAACACCATATATTTT,CASSQEQENTIYF
TRBJ1-1,-,TRBV29-1,once,TGCAGCGTTCCGGGACAACTTCTGGTCGAGGCTTTCTTT,CSVPGQLLVEAFF
TRBJ2-7,-,TRBV10-3,-,TGTGCCGCTGGTCTACAGGCAAAGACAAAATCCTACGAGCAGTACTTC,CAAGLQAKTKSYEQYF